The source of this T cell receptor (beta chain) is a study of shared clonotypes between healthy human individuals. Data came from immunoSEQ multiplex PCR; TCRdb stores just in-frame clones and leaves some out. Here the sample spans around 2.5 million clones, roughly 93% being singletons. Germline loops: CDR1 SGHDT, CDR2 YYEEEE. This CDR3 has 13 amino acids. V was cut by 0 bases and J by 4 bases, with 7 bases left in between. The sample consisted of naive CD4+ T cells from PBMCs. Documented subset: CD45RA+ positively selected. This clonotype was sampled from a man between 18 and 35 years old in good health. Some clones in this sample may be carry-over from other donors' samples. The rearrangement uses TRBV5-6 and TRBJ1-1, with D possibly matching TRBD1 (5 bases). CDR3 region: CASSLGGTTEAFF. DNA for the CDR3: TGTGCCAGCAGCTTGGGGGGGACCACTGAAGCTTTCTTT.